This TCR beta chain was captured by sequencing in a study of blood T cell repertoires in COVID-19. Overall study context: Sites in the United States, Italy and Spain provided acute and convalescent COVID-19 samples. The analysed material was cDNA or gDNA that came from T cells, B-cell-depleted T cells, or PBMCs.

This CDR3 contains 16 residues. Germline V lookup: CDR1 MNHEY, CDR2 SMNVEV (reference sequence). V shed 7 bases and J shed 6 bases, with 24 bases lying between them. Per the study methods: Reference gene primer amplification gave nucleated cell count estimates. Clones were sequenced by immunoSEQ multiplex PCR, and TCRdb holds only the in-frame ones, with some missing. The D gene and trimming were derived from the DNA, and the V and J assignments and clone size from that table. The data contain 50,000 or so clones, more than 75% of them singletons. The chain recombines TRBV27 with TRBJ1-2; possible D gene TRBD1, 6 bases. Sequenced input: peripheral blood. The clonotype was recovered from a human donor with active COVID-19. The donor label of this sample is uncertain. The CDR3 sequence: CASNPGTNQFLDGYTF. The CDR3, as DNA: TGTGCCAGCAATCCGGGGACAAACCAGTTTTTGGATGGCTACACCTTC.